Listed below are T cell receptor beta chains from one sample, sequenced in a study of early stage breast cancer tumors. Assay: immunoSEQ multiplex PCR; the TCRdb copy retains only in-frame clones and omits some. Of roughly 10,000 clones listed, approximately 68% were seen once; the top ten hold more than 6%. The sequenced material came from breast tumor tissue. The receptor set was obtained from a person between 45 and 65 years old with breast cancer. Each CDR3 is given without its conserved first and last residue. Fields, in order: J gene, V gene, CDR3 protein.

TRBJ1-2	TRBV5-4	ASRREQGYFNYGYT
TRBJ2-7	TRBV7-9	ASIGAYEQY
TRBJ2-7	TRBV28	ASRIDSSYEQY
TRBJ1-4	TRBV7-9	ASSSPPGQSSEKLF
TRBJ2-7	TRBV6-1	ASSNLQRTYEQY
TRBJ2-3	TRBV7-9	ASSLGQRSSTDTQY
TRBJ1-2	TRBV19	ASSIVWGSSGQNYGYT
TRBJ2-3	TRBV7-9	ASSLRLTREDTQY
TRBJ2-7	TRBV6-5	ASSRSGTGAYEQY
TRBJ2-1	TRBV4-3	ASSRYNEQF
TRBJ2-2	TRBV7-9	ASSLAVNTGELF
TRBJ2-2	TRBV18	ASSPWVKSNTGELF
TRBJ1-2	TRBV14	ASSQDQSYGYT
TRBJ1-5	TRBV6-1	ATREYSGEPQH
TRBJ1-6	TRBV5-1	ASSFALGDASPLH
TRBJ2-2	TRBV10-3	AISELGVTGELF
TRBJ2-3	TRBV10-3	AISDDGGGALDTQY
TRBJ1-5	TRBV2	ASRADRGNQPQH
TRBJ2-3	TRBV28	ASSFPPDRGGRNTDTQY
TRBJ2-7	TRBV28	ASSLPGSYEQY
TRBJ2-7	TRBV11-2	ASTKASGGFYEQY
TRBJ2-5	TRBV27	ASRSGKETQY
TRBJ1-1	TRBV28	ASRQGFGEAF
TRBJ1-1	TRBV4-1	ASSRHRWGNTEAF
TRBJ2-3	TRBV11-2	ASTSGSDTQY
TRBJ1-4	TRBV5-1	ASSKGQPNEKLF